This record looks at one T cell receptor (beta chain) sequence and its context. Germline V gene data show CDR1 as SQVTM and CDR2 as ANQGSEA. CDR3 length: 16 amino acids. V was trimmed by 0 bases and J by 2 bases, leaving 16 bases between them. These data originate in a study of T cell changes during pregnancy in multiple sclerosis. Here immunoSEQ multiplex PCR was the method, and the copy in TCRdb shows in-frame clones only, minus some. The sample has roughly 62,000 clones; 80% to 90% are singletons. This sample comprised peripheral blood, obtained in the first trimester of pregnancy. The receptor's source is a female donor with multiple sclerosis, enrolled in a pregnancy study. This chain joins TRBV29-1 and TRBJ1-1; D uncertain. This CDR3 reads CSVEEFVAGLNTEAFF. CDR3 nucleotide sequence: TGCAGCGTTGAAGAATTCGTGGCAGGCCTAAACACTGAAGCTTTCTTT.